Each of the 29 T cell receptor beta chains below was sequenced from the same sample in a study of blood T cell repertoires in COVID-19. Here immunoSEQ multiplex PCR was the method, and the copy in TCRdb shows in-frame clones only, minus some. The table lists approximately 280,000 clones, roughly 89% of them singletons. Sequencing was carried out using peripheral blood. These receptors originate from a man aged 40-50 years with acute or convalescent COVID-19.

In DNA form, the CDR3 reads TGTGCCAGCTCACCCCTAGGAGGGGCTGACCAGCCCCAGCATTTT. Translating it yields CASSPLGGADQPQHF. The chain combines TRBV18 with TRBJ1-5, with a possible D match to TRBD1 (5 bases). This CDR3 comprises 15 residues. The germline gives CDR1 KGHSH, CDR2 LQKENI. The germline V and J ends were trimmed by 3 bases and 7 bases, with 16 bases remaining between them.

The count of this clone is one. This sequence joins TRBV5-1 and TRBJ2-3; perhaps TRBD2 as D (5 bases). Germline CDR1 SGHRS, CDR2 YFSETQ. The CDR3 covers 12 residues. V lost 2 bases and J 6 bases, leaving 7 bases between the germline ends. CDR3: CASSFSADTQYF. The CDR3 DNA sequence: TGCGCCAGCAGCTTTAGCGCGGATACGCAGTATTTT. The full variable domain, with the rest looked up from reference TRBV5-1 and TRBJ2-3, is KAGVTQTPRYLIKTRGQQVTLSCSPISGHRSVSWYQQTPGQGLQFLFEYFSETQRNKGNFPGRFSGRQFSNSRSEMNVSTLELGDSALYLCASSFSADTQYFGPGTRLTVL.

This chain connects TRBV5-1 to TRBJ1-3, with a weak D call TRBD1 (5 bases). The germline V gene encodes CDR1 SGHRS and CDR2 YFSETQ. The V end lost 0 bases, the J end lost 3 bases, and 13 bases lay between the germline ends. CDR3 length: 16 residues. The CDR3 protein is CASSLGPRDSGNTIYF. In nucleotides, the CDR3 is TGCGCCAGCAGCTTGGGGCCCAGGGATAGTGGAAACACCATATATTTT.

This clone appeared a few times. The DNA for the CDR3 is TGTGCCAGCAGGCCAGGGGCAGGGACCACTTGGGAGCAGTACTTC. Translation: CASRPGAGTTWEQYF. This chain joins TRBV6-5 and TRBJ2-7; TRBD1 might be the D (6 bases). V was trimmed by 6 bases and J by 7 bases, leaving 22 bases between them. Looked up from germline, CDR1 is MNHEY and CDR2 is SVGAGI. The CDR3 length is 15 residues.

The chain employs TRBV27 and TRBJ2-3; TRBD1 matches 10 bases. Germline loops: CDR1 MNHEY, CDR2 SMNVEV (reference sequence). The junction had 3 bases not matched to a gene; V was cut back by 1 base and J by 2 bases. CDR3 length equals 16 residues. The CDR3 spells CASSLFGTGATDTQYF. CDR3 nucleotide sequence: TGTGCCAGCAGTTTATTTGGGACAGGGGCCACAGATACGCAGTATTTT.

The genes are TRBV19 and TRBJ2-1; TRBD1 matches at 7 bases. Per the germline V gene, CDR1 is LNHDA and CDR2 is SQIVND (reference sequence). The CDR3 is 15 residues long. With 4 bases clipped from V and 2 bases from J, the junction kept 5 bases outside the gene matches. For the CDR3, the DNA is TGTGCCAGTAGTAAGGGGGCAGGGCCCTACAATGAGCAGTTCTTC. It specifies CASSKGAGPYNEQFF.

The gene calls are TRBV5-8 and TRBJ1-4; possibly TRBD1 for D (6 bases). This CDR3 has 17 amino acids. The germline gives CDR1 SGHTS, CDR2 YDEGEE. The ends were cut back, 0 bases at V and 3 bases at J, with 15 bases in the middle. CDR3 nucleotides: TGTGCCAGCAGCTTGGGAGCAGGGAGGGGGTCTAATGAAAAACTGTTTTTT. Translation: CASSLGAGRGSNEKLFF.

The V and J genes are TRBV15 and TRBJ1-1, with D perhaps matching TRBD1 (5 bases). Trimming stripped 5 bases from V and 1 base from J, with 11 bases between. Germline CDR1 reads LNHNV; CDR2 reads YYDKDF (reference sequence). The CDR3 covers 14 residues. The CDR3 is CATSAQTENTEAFF. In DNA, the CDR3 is TGTGCCACCAGCGCACAGACAGAGAACACTGAAGCTTTCTTT.

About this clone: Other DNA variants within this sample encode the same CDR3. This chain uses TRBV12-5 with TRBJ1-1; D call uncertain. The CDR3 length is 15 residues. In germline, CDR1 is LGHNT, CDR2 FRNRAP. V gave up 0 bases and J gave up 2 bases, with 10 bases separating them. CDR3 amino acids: CASGLVLEGNTEAFF. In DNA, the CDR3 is TGTGCTAGTGGTTTGGTCCTTGAGGGCAACACTGAAGCTTTCTTT. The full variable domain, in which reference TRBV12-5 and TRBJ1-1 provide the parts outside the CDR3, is DARVTQTPRHKVTEMGQEVTMRCQPILGHNTVFWYRQTMMQGLELLAYFRNRAPLDDSGMPKDRFSAEMPDATLATLKIQPSEPRDSAVYFCASGLVLEGNTEAFFGQGTRLTVV.

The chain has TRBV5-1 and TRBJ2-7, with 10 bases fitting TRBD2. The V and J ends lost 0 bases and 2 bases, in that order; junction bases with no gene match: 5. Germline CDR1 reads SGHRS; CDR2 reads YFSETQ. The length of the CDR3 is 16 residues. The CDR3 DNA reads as TGCGCCAGCAGCTTGGCCCCCAGCGGGGGGGCCTACGAGCAGTACTTC. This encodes CASSLAPSGGAYEQYF.

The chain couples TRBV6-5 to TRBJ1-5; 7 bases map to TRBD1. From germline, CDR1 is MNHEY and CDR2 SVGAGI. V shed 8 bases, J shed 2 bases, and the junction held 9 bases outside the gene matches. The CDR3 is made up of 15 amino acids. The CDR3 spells CASGPDRVGNQPQHF. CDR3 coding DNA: TGTGCCAGCGGACCAGACAGGGTGGGCAATCAGCCCCAGCATTTT.

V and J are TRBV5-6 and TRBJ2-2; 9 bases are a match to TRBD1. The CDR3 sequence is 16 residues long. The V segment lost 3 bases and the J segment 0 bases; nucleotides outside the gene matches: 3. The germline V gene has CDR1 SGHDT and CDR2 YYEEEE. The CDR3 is CASSYRQGANTGELFF. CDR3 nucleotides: TGTGCCAGCAGCTATCGACAGGGGGCGAACACCGGGGAGCTGTTTTTT.

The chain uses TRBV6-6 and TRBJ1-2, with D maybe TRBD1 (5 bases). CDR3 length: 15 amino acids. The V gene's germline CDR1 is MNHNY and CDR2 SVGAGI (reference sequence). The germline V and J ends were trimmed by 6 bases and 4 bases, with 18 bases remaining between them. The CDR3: CASSPRAGSGYGYTF. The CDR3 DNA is TGTGCCAGCAGCCCCCGTGCAGGGTCGGGCTATGGCTACACCTTC.

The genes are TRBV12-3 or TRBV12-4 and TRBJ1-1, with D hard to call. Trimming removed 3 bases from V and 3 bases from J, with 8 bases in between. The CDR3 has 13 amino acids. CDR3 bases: TGTGCCAGCAGTTTCTTCCGGGACACTGAAGCTTTCTTT. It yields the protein CASSFFRDTEAFF.

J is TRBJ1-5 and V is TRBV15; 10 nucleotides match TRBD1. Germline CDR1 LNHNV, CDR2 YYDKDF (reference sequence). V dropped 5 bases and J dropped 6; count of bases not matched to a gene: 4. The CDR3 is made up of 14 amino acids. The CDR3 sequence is CATSGGQGGQPQHF. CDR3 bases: TGTGCCACCAGCGGAGGACAGGGGGGTCAGCCCCAGCATTTT. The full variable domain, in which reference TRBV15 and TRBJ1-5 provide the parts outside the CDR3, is DAMVIQNPRYQVTQFGKPVTLSCSQTLNHNVMYWYQQKSSQAPKLLFHYYDKDFNNEADTPDNFQSRRPNTSFCFLDIRSPGLGDTAMYLCATSGGQGGQPQHFGDGTRLSIL.

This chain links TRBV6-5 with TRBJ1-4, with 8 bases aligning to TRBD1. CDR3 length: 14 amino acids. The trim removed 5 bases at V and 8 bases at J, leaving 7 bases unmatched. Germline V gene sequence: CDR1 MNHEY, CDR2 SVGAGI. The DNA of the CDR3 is TGTGCCAGCAGTCGGACAGGGATTGAGGAAAAACTGTTTTTT. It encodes CASSRTGIEEKLFF.

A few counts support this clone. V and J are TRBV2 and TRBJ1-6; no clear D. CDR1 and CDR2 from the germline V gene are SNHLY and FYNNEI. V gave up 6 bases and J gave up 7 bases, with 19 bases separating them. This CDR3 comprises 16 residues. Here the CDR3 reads CASRPRDGGPNSPLHF. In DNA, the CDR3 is TGTGCCAGCAGGCCAAGGGATGGAGGGCCAAATTCACCCCTCCACTTT.

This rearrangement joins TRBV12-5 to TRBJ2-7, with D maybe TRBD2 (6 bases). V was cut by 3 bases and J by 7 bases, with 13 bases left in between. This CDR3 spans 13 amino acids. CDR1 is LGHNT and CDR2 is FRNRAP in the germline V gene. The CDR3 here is CASGFWGGEEQYF. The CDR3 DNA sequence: TGTGCTAGTGGTTTTTGGGGAGGAGAGGAGCAGTACTTC.

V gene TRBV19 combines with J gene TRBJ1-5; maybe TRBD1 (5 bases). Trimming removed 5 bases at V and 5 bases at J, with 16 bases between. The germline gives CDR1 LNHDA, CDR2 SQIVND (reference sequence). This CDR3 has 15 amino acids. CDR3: CASSDGGLKDQPQHF. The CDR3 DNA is TGTGCCAGTAGTGACGGGGGTCTTAAGGATCAGCCCCAGCATTTT.

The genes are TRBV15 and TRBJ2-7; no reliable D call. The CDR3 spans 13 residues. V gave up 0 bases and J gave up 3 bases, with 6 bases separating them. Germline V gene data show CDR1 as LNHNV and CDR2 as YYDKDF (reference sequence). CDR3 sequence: CATSREPDYEQYF. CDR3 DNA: TGTGCCACCAGCAGAGAGCCAGACTACGAGCAGTACTTC.

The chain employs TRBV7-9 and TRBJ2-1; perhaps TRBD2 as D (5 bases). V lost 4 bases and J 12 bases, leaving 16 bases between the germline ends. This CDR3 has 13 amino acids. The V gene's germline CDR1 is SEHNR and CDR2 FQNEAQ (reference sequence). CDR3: CASSSLTRNGQFF. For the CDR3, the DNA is TGTGCCAGCAGCTCCTTAACTAGAAACGGGCAGTTCTTC.

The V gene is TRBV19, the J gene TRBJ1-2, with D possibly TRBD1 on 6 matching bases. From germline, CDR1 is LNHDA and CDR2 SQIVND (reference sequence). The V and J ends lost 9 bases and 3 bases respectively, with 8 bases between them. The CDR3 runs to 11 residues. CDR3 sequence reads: CASQGYYGYTF. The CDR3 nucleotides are TGTGCCAGCCAGGGGTACTATGGCTACACCTTC.

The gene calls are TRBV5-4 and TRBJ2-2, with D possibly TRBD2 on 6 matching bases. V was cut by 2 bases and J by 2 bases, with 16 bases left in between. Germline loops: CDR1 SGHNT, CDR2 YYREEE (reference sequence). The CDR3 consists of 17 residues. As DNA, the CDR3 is TGTGCCAGCAGCTTCGGACTGTGGGGAGGAAACACCGGGGAGCTGTTTTTT. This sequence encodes CASSFGLWGGNTGELFF.

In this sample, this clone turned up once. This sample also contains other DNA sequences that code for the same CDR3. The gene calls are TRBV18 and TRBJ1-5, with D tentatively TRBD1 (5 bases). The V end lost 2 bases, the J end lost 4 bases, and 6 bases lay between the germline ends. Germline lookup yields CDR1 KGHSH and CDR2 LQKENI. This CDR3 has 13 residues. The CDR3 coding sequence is TGTGCCAGCTCACCAGGGGGGAATCAGCCCCAGCATTTT. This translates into CASSPGGNQPQHF.

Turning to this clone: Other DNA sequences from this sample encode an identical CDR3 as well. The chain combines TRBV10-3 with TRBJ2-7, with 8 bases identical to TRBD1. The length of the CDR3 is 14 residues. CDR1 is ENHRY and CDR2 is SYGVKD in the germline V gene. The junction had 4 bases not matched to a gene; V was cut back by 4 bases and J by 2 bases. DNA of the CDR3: TGTGCCATCAGTGGGGCAGGGGGCCCCTACGAGCAGTACTTC. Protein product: CAISGAGGPYEQYF.

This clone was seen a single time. Written as DNA, the CDR3 is TGCGCCAGCAGCCAAGAAAGGCAGGGGCCCTACGAGCAGTACTTC. This encodes CASSQERQGPYEQYF. This rearrangement joins TRBV4-1 to TRBJ2-7; D might be TRBD1 (6 bases). Trimming cost V 0 bases and J 2 bases, with 11 bases left between them. Germline CDR1 is MGHRA and CDR2 is YSYEKL. CDR3 length equals 15 residues.

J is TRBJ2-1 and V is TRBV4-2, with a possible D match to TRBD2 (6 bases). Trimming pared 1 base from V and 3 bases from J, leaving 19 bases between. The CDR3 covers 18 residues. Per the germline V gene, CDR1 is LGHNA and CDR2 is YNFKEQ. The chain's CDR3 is CASSQGTYRGELYNEQFF. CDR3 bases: TGTGCCAGCAGCCAAGGCACCTACCGCGGGGAACTCTACAATGAGCAGTTCTTC.

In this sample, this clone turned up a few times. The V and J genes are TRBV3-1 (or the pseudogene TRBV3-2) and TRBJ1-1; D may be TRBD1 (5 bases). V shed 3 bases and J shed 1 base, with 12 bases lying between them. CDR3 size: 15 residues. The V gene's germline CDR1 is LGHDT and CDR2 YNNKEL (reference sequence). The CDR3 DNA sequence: TGTGCCAGCAGCCACCTTACCGGGGGGAACACTGAAGCTTTCTTT. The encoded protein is CASSHLTGGNTEAFF.

The CDR3 loop reads CASRQNRGLMTNEKLFF. DNA of the CDR3: TGTGCCAGCAGGCAAAACAGGGGGCTGATGACTAATGAAAAACTGTTTTTT. This sequence joins TRBV27 and TRBJ1-4; 9 nucleotides line up with TRBD1. With V trimmed by 6 bases and J by 2 bases, 10 bases remained unmatched. From germline, CDR1 is MNHEY and CDR2 SMNVEV (reference sequence). This CDR3 is 17 amino acids long.